The T cell receptor beta chain under discussion was sequenced for a study of human T cells and chemical hapten exposure. Study details: Subjects had 2% DPC placed on about 2 cm by about 2 cm of upper inner arm skin for sensitization.

Time point indicated: patch test 2, 6 weeks after DPC sensitization. Documented treatment: therapeutic diphenylcyclopropenone sensitization with weekly scalp DPC. TCRdb itself ran the RACE reads through MiXCR, one entry per CDR3 protein. The table has 350,000 to 400,000 distinct CDR3 sequences, just under 6.5% seen once; the top ten hold around 6%. Germline-derived CDR1 and CDR2 are LNHNV and YYDKDF (reference sequence). The CDR3 length is 15 residues. Trimming left V 2 bases short and J 7 bases short, with 17 bases between. The sequence came from a woman aged 18 to 35 with alopecia areata. Some clones in this sample may be carry-over from other donors' samples. The input for sequencing was whole blood, taken in connection with sensitization to the hapten diphenylcyclopropenone (DPC). The chain is built from TRBV15 and TRBJ2-5; the D gene is possibly TRBD2 (5 bases). The CDR3 is CATSRQIDYPPTQYF. The DNA for the CDR3 is TGTGCCACCAGCAGACAAATCGACTATCCCCCGACCCAGTACTTC.